This TCR beta chain was retrieved from a study of T cell clusters in autoimmune cytopenias. Overall study results and limits: TRB repertoire shifts in secondary cytopenia and chronic lymphocytic leukemia mostly reflected lymphoma, not autoimmunity. Physiological T cell clusters of healthy donors were apparently absent in primary autoimmune cytopenia patients.

On this clonotype: The antigen remains undetermined.

Each sample's input was approximately 0.25 ug genomic DNA, 30,000 to 45,000 genome equivalents. TRB rearrangements were amplified by touch-down multiplex PCR with mixed TRB-A/B primers. TCRdb reprocessed the multiplex PCR reads, keeping one entry per CDR3 protein, no DNA. Its listing shows roughly 4,800 distinct CDR3 sequences. The TCR comes from a human donor with an autoimmune cytopenia or autoimmune hepatitis (not recorded which). Sequenced material: peripheral blood.

The CDR3 loop is CASSFSLTGTNYEQYF. The V gene is TRBV13, the J gene TRBJ2-7; TCRdb proposes TRBD1, but this gene call is untestable without DNA. The CDR3 has 16 residues. Looked up from germline, CDR1 is PRHDT and CDR2 is FYEKMQ (reference sequence).